This TCR beta chain derives from a study of immune cell composition in non-small cell lung cancer. Normal lung was taken at the farthest possible site, at least 3 cm from tumour. Frozen unsorted single-cell suspensions supplied the genomic DNA. Sequencing was performed with immunoSEQ multiplex PCR; in TCRdb, only in-frame clones are kept and a portion is missing. The sample includes about 7,900 clones, 67% of them seen just once. Germline V gives CDR1 KGHSH, CDR2 LQKENI. CDR3 length: 15 residues. Trimming cost V 2 bases and J 0 bases, with 10 bases left between them. This TCR came from a human donor with non-small cell lung cancer. V usage is TRBV18 and J usage is TRBJ1-2; D is undetermined. Sequencing was carried out using non-adjacent lung tissue. In DNA form, the CDR3 reads TGTGCCAGCTCACCAGCGGGTCAGGCTAACTATGGCTACACCTTC. Its translation: CASSPAGQANYGYTF.